This record concerns one TCR beta chain sequence. The CDR3 is 12 residues long. Trimming left V 2 bases short and J 10 bases short, with 6 bases between. Germline lookup yields CDR1 SEHNR and CDR2 FQNEAQ (reference sequence). This was the immunoSEQ v3 assay. This table comes from immunoSEQ multiplex PCR, and its TCRdb copy is limited to in-frame clones, with some not included. The sample holds roughly 20,000 clones; more than 65% are singletons and the top ten take around 1.8%. Time point specified: pre-treatment sample, taken before nivolumab and TIL therapy. This sample is part of a study of TIL therapy for anti-PD-1-resistant metastatic lung cancer. The wider study: By whole-exome sequencing, median non-synonymous tumor mutation burden was over 1.2 mutations per megabase.

The sample in question was blood, obtained at baseline. The chain joins TRBV7-9 to TRBJ1-6; no reliable D call. The TCR was taken from a person between 30 and 80 years old with non-small cell lung cancer. The CDR3 here is CASSLSRSPLHF. In DNA, the CDR3 is TGTGCCAGCAGCTTATCGAGGTCACCCCTCCACTTT.